This passage covers 27 T cell receptor beta chains from one sample sequenced in a study of cytomegalovirus exposure and HLA in healthy donors. 13 Jbeta primers and 60 Vbeta primers were used for the PCR. Profiled with immunoSEQ multiplex PCR; TCRdb holds only in-frame clones, not every one. This sample has roughly 200,000 clones, with about three quarters found just once. The sample comprised PBMCs. These TCRs come from a woman aged 55-69 years in good health and CMV-seropositive.

V usage is TRBV11-1 and J usage is TRBJ2-7; D is ambiguous. CDR1 and CDR2 (germline): SGHAT, FQDESV (reference sequence). V lost 0 bases to trimming and J lost 3 bases, with 6 bases between them. This CDR3 is built from 13 residues. The CDR3 sequence is CASSLAPGYEQYF. The CDR3 DNA reads as TGTGCCAGCAGCTTAGCTCCGGGCTACGAGCAGTACTTC.

The chain links TRBV6-1 to TRBJ2-5, with 7 bases that match TRBD1. The CDR3 is 15 amino acids. The trim removed 10 bases at V and 1 base at J, leaving 12 bases unmatched. Germline lookup yields CDR1 MNHNS and CDR2 SASEGT. The CDR3: CATLGMGQFQETQYF. DNA of the CDR3: TGTGCCACCCTAGGAATGGGACAGTTCCAAGAGACCCAGTACTTC.

This chain's CDR3 is CASKLTSGGTYEQYF. The CDR3 DNA reads TGTGCCAGCAAACTGACTAGCGGGGGAACCTACGAGCAGTACTTC. V gene TRBV6-6 combines with J gene TRBJ2-7, with 12 bases fitting TRBD2. The CDR3 is 15 amino acids. From germline, CDR1 is MNHNY and CDR2 SVGAGI (reference sequence). V shed 7 bases, J shed 2 bases, and the junction held 6 bases outside the gene matches.

The chain is built from TRBV7-2 and TRBJ1-6; 8 bases agree with TRBD1. The CDR3 consists of 16 residues. Per the germline V gene, CDR1 is SGHTA and CDR2 is FQGNSA. The junction had 6 bases not matched to a gene; V was cut back by 1 base and J by 7 bases. The CDR3 DNA is TGTGCCAGCAGCTTAGGGGCCAGGGGGCTGAATTCACCCCTCCACTTT. The encoded protein is CASSLGARGLNSPLHF.

The chain carries TRBV6-6 and TRBJ2-2; 8 positions match TRBD1. The CDR3 runs 15 residues. Unmatched junction bases numbered 4, after V lost 6 bases and J lost 1 base. CDR1 and CDR2 from the germline V gene are MNHNY and SVGAGI (reference sequence). Here the CDR3 DNA reads TGTGCCAGCAGGCAGGGGGCTAAGAACACCGGGGAGCTGTTTTTT. Protein: CASRQGAKNTGELFF.

The DNA of the CDR3 is TGTGCCAGCAGTGAAGGGACAGGGAATTTCCATCAGCCCCAGCATTTT. It yields the protein CASSEGTGNFHQPQHF. This chain uses TRBV6-1 with TRBJ1-5; 8 nucleotides match TRBD1. Germline lookup yields CDR1 MNHNS and CDR2 SASEGT. This CDR3 is 16 amino acids long. V dropped 1 base and J dropped 5; count of bases not matched to a gene: 7.

The chain links TRBV9 to TRBJ2-1; 12 bases match TRBD2. The V and J ends lost 0 bases and 3 bases, in that order; junction bases with no gene match: 1. The CDR3 sequence is 16 residues long. From germline, CDR1 is SGDLS and CDR2 YYNGEE. The CDR3 sequence: CASSVGLAGDYNEQFF. The CDR3 DNA is TGTGCCAGCAGCGTAGGACTAGCGGGAGACTACAATGAGCAGTTCTTC.

The rearrangement joins TRBV28 to TRBJ2-3, with 8 bases matching TRBD2. The J segment lost 4 bases and the V segment lost 2 bases, leaving 11 bases of the junction unmatched. This CDR3 comprises 17 residues. Germline loops: CDR1 MDHEN, CDR2 SYDVKM. In DNA, the CDR3 is TGTGCCAGCAGTTTACCCGCGGGGGGCCACCATCCAGATACGCAGTATTTT. Translating gives CASSLPAGGHHPDTQYF. Full variable domain (outside the CDR3, taken from reference TRBV28 and TRBJ2-3): DVKVTQSSRYLVKRTGEKVFLECVQDMDHENMFWYRQDPGLGLRLIYFSYDVKMKEKGDIPEGYSVSREKKERFSLILESASTNQTSMYLCASSLPAGGHHPDTQYFGPGTRLTVL.

This clone was observed a few times. The chain employs TRBV6-6 and TRBJ1-6, with TRBD1 matching 11 bases. Germline-derived CDR1 and CDR2 are MNHNY and SVGAGI (reference sequence). The CDR3 length is 16 residues. The junction had 4 bases not matched to a gene; V was cut back by 2 bases and J by 7 bases. CDR3 residues: CASSYRGQGANSPLHF. The DNA of the CDR3 is TGTGCCAGCAGTTACCGTGGACAGGGGGCGAATTCACCCCTCCACTTT.

The chain's CDR3 is CASSLVLSYTDTQYF. CDR3 nucleotide sequence: TGTGCCAGCAGCTTAGTGCTTAGCTACACAGATACGCAGTATTTT. The chain uses TRBV7-6 and TRBJ2-3, with unresolved D. CDR1 is SGHVS and CDR2 is FNYEAQ in the germline V gene. V lost 1 base to trimming and J lost 2 bases, with 10 bases between them. The length of the CDR3 is 15 residues.

This clone was found a few times. This chain connects TRBV9 to TRBJ2-1, with TRBD2 matching over 7 bases. V was pared by 3 bases and J by 9 bases, with 9 bases of the junction left unmatched. CDR1 is SGDLS and CDR2 is YYNGEE in the germline V gene. This CDR3 contains 14 residues. CDR3 sequence: CASSGPGTMVEQFF. The CDR3 DNA sequence: TGTGCCAGCAGCGGACCCGGGACTATGGTTGAGCAGTTCTTC.

This clone was seen only a few times. The chain combines TRBV11-3 with TRBJ2-1; 9 bases map to TRBD2. V gave up 8 bases and J gave up 8 bases; unmatched junction bases: 16. The CDR3 runs to 16 residues. Germline V gene lookup returns CDR1 SGHNT and CDR2 YENEEA. The CDR3 spells CASSSGSGSLFDEQFF. The CDR3 coding sequence is TGTGCCAGCTCCAGTGGTAGCGGGAGTCTATTCGATGAGCAGTTCTTC.

This clone has only one observation. This chain joins TRBV18 and TRBJ2-7; 7 bases fit TRBD1. The CDR3 loop spans 15 amino acids. V lost 2 bases and J lost 1; bases outside the gene matches: 5. Germline values: CDR1 KGHSH, CDR2 LQKENI. The CDR3 nucleotides are TGTGCCAGCTCACCAACTGACAGGGCATCCTACGAGCAGTACTTC. Amino acids: CASSPTDRASYEQYF. Based on the CDR3 plus reference TRBV18 and TRBJ2-7, the full variable domain is NAGVMQNPRHLVRRRGQEARLRCSPMKGHSHVYWYRQLPEEGLKFMVYLQKENIIDESGMPKERFSAEFPKEGPSILRIQQVVRGDSAAYFCASSPTDRASYEQYFGPGTRLTVT.

The V gene is TRBV28, the J gene TRBJ1-3; possibly TRBD1 for D (6 bases). The V gene's germline CDR1 is MDHEN and CDR2 SYDVKM. The CDR3 loop spans 17 amino acids. The V gene lost 3 bases and the J gene lost 0 bases, with 15 bases spanning the gap. The CDR3 loop reads CASSLLTGPSSGNTIYF. The CDR3 DNA is TGTGCCAGCAGTTTGCTGACAGGCCCTAGCTCTGGAAACACCATATATTTT.

This clone came up once. This sequence joins TRBV19 and TRBJ1-4; D unclear. V was cut by 1 base and J by 3 bases, with 6 bases left in between. CDR1 is LNHDA, CDR2 SQIVND, per germline (reference sequence). The CDR3 length is 14 residues. CDR3 nucleotides: TGTGCCAGTAGTATAGGAGGGTCTAATGAAAAACTGTTTTTT. Protein sequence: CASSIGGSNEKLFF.

This chain links TRBV18 with TRBJ2-1; D is possibly TRBD1 (6 bases). The CDR3 is made up of 15 amino acids. CDR1 is KGHSH, CDR2 LQKENI, per germline. Trimming removed 6 bases from V and 10 bases from J, with 22 bases in between. CDR3 DNA: TGTGCCAGCTCCCCCCAGGAGGCAGGGGTGAGCGAGCAGTTCTTC. This sequence encodes CASSPQEAGVSEQFF.

Here the CDR3 reads CASSRQRTEAFF. In nucleotides, the CDR3 is TGTGCCAGCAGTCGACAGAGGACTGAAGCTTTCTTT. V is TRBV6-1 and J is TRBJ1-1; possibly TRBD1 for D (5 bases). V lost 5 bases and J 5 bases, leaving 9 bases between the germline ends. The CDR3 runs to 12 residues. Germline lookup yields CDR1 MNHNS and CDR2 SASEGT.

This chain uses TRBV15 with TRBJ1-1; tentatively, D is TRBD1 (5 bases). The V end lost 4 bases, the J end lost 4 bases, and 16 bases lay between the germline ends. Germline V lookup: CDR1 LNHNV, CDR2 YYDKDF (reference sequence). CDR3 length: 15 amino acids. The CDR3 sequence: CATSTLMGGGTEAFF. The CDR3 DNA reads as TGTGCCACCAGCACCCTGATGGGGGGGGGCACTGAAGCTTTCTTT.

The V gene is TRBV7-3, the J gene TRBJ2-3; 13 bases align to TRBD2. This CDR3 comprises 18 residues. Germline CDR1 SGHTA, CDR2 FQGTGA. Germline trimming cut 5 bases from V and 0 bases from J; bases unmatched to any gene: 8. CDR3 DNA: TGTGCCAGCAGCCTTAACCCGACTAGCGGGGGGAGCACAGATACGCAGTATTTT. Amino acid sequence: CASSLNPTSGGSTDTQYF.

The rearrangement links TRBV6-1 to TRBJ1-2, with a tentative D call TRBD1 (5 bases). Germline V gene data show CDR1 as MNHNS and CDR2 as SASEGT. Trimming stripped 2 bases from V and 4 bases from J, with 11 bases between. The CDR3 contains 14 residues. This chain's CDR3 is CASSETGSSYGYTF. In DNA form, the CDR3 reads TGTGCCAGCAGTGAAACAGGATCGAGCTATGGCTACACCTTC.

The chain couples TRBV11-2 to TRBJ2-1; 7 positions match TRBD2. V lost 1 base and J lost 8; bases outside the gene matches: 14. CDR1 and CDR2 from the germline V gene are SGHAT and FQNNGV. The CDR3 sequence is 17 residues long. CDR3 loop: CASSLVGLAGAVDEQFF. CDR3 in DNA: TGTGCCAGCAGCTTAGTTGGATTGGCGGGAGCGGTAGATGAGCAGTTCTTC.

V gene TRBV2 combines with J gene TRBJ2-2; D might be TRBD2 (5 bases). Germline values: CDR1 SNHLY, CDR2 FYNNEI. V dropped 5 bases and J dropped 7 bases, with 17 bases sitting between them. CDR3 length: 15 amino acids. CDR3 in DNA: TGTGCCAGCAGTTCTCGCGGACCCAGCGGCGGGGAGCTGTTTTTT. It specifies CASSSRGPSGGELFF.

This chain connects TRBV19 to TRBJ2-2, with D possibly being TRBD2 (6 bases). This CDR3 region has 15 residues. In germline, CDR1 is LNHDA, CDR2 SQIVND (reference sequence). Trimming took 0 bases from V and 5 from J, leaving 10 bases between them. The CDR3 spells CASSIDGRGTGELFF. The CDR3 DNA reads TGTGCCAGTAGTATAGACGGGAGAGGGACCGGGGAGCTGTTTTTT.

The V gene is TRBV7-2, the J gene TRBJ1-5, with TRBD1 identical over 11 bases. The CDR3 extends over 19 amino acids. The V gene end was trimmed by 6 bases and the J gene end by 10 bases; junction bases not matched to a gene: 23. CDR1 and CDR2 (germline): SGHTA, FQGNSA. The CDR3 DNA is TGTGCCAGCAGTCCTCTGGACAGGGGGCTGATGGGAGCCAGAAGTCCCCAGCATTTT. Amino acid sequence: CASSPLDRGLMGARSPQHF.

This rearrangement joins TRBV28 to TRBJ2-1; tentatively, D is TRBD2 (7 bases). Trimming removed 4 bases from V and 6 bases from J, with 16 bases in between. Per the germline V gene, CDR1 is MDHEN and CDR2 is SYDVKM. The CDR3 is made up of 15 amino acids. In DNA form, the CDR3 reads TGTGCCAGCAGTTCGTCCGGGGGGCGATTCAATGAGCAGTTCTTC. Translation: CASSSSGGRFNEQFF. Drawing the rest from reference TRBV28 and TRBJ2-1, the complete variable domain is DVKVTQSSRYLVKRTGEKVFLECVQDMDHENMFWYRQDPGLGLRLIYFSYDVKMKEKGDIPEGYSVSREKKERFSLILESASTNQTSMYLCASSSSGGRFNEQFFGPGTRLTVL.

This sequence joins TRBV6-4 and TRBJ2-1, with TRBD2 matching over 9 bases. Trimming took 0 bases from V and 12 from J; bases not matched to a gene: 12. Looked up from germline, CDR1 is MRHNA and CDR2 is SNTAGT. This CDR3 comprises 16 residues. Written as DNA, the CDR3 is TGTGCCAGCAGTGACTCAGCGGGACTAGCAAACCATAGGCAGTTCTTC. Its translation: CASSDSAGLANHRQFF.

This chain links TRBV11-2 with TRBJ2-3, with 8 bases matching TRBD1. Germline assignment: CDR1 SGHAT and CDR2 FQNNGV. V shed 0 bases, J shed 4 bases, and the junction held 9 bases outside the gene matches. This CDR3 spans 17 amino acids. Here the CDR3 reads CASSLDPGRGPADTQYF. CDR3 nucleotides: TGTGCCAGCAGCTTAGATCCGGGCAGGGGGCCGGCAGATACGCAGTATTTT.